The entry below gives a single T cell receptor (beta chain) sequence along with its context. The table came from immunoSEQ multiplex PCR; TCRdb's copy has only in-frame clones and leaves some out. Among about 140,000 clones listed, over 90% were seen once. This record comes from a study of T cell responses to AZD1222 COVID-19 vaccine. The sample was peripheral blood, taken on day 0 of AZD1222 vaccination. This receptor was obtained from an adult in good health.

The CDR3 here is CASSFDGSAQFF. CDR3 sequence (DNA): TGTGCCAGCAGCTTCGATGGATCCGCTCAGTTCTTC. This rearrangement joins TRBV7-9 to TRBJ2-1; D is unresolved. The CDR3 loop spans 12 amino acids. In germline, CDR1 is SEHNR, CDR2 FQNEAQ (reference sequence). V was cut by 3 bases and J by 13 bases, with 13 bases left in between.